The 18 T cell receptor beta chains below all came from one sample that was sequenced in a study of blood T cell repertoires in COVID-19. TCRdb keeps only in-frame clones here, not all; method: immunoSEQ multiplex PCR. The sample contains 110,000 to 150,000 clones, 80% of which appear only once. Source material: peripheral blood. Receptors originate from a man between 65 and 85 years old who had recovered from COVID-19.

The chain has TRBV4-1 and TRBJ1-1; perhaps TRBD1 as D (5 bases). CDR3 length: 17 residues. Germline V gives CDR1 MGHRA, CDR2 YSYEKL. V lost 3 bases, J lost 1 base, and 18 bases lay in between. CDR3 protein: CASSHPGGVRANTEAFF. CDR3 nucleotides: TGCGCCAGCAGCCACCCCGGAGGGGTGAGGGCGAACACTGAAGCTTTCTTT.

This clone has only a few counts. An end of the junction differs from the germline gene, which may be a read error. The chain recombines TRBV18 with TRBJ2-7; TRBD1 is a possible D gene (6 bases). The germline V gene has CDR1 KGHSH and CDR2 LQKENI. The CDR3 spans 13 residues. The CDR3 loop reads CASSPPPGQDNHF. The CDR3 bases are TGTGCCAGCTCACCACCCCCGGGACAAGATAATCACTTC.

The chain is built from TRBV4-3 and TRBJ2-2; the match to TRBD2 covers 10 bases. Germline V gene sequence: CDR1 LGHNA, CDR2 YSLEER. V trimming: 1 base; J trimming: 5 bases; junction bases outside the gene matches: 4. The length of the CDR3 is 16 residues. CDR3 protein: CASSQGGAGGTGELFF. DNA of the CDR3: TGCGCCAGCAGCCAAGGGGGAGCGGGGGGGACCGGGGAGCTGTTTTTT.

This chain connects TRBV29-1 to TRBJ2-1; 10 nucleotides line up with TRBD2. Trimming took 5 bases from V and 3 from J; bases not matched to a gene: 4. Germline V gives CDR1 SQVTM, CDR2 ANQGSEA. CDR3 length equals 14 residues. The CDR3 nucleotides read TGCAGCGTTCCGGGACTAGCGAACTACAATGAGCAGTTCTTC. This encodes CSVPGLANYNEQFF.

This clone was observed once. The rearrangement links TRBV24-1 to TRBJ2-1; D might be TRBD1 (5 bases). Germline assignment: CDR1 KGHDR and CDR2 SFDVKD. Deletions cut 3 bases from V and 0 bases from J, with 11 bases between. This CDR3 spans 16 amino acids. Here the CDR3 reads CATSDADSTSYNEQFF. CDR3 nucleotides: TGTGCCACCAGTGATGCCGACAGTACCTCCTACAATGAGCAGTTCTTC.

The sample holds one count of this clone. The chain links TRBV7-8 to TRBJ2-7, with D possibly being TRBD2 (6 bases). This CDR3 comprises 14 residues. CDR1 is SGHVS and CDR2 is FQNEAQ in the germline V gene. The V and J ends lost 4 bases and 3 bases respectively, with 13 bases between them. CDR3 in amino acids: CASSYGGINYEQYF. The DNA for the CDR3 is TGTGCCAGCAGCTATGGCGGGATAAACTACGAGCAGTACTTC.

The CDR3 loop is CASSLGAARWSDTIYF. The CDR3 DNA sequence: TGTGCCAGCAGCTTGGGGGCCGCTCGGTGGTCGGACACCATATATTTT. This chain joins TRBV7-2 and TRBJ1-3; D might be TRBD1 (6 bases). There are 16 residues in the CDR3. V was pared by 3 bases and J by 8 bases, with 20 bases between. Germline CDR1 SGHTA, CDR2 FQGNSA.

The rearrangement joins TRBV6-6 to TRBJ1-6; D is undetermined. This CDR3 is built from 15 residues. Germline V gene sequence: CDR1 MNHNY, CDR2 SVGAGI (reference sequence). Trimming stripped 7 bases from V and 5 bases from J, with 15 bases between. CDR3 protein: CASTPGSGNNSPLHF. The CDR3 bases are TGTGCCAGCACCCCTGGAAGCGGAAATAATTCACCCCTCCACTTT.

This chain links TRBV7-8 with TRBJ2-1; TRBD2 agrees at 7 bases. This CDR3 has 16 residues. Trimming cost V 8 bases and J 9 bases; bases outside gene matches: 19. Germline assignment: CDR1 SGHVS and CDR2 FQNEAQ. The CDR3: CASLREGIVGISEQFF. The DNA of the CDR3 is TGTGCCAGCCTGAGGGAGGGCATCGTGGGCATTTCTGAGCAGTTCTTC.

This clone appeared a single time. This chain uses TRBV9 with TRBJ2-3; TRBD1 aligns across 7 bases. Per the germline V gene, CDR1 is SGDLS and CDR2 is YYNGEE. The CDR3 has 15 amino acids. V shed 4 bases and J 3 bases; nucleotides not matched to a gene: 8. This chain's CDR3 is CASSRRDSVTDTQYF. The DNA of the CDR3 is TGTGCCAGCAGCCGCCGGGACAGTGTAACAGATACGCAGTATTTT.

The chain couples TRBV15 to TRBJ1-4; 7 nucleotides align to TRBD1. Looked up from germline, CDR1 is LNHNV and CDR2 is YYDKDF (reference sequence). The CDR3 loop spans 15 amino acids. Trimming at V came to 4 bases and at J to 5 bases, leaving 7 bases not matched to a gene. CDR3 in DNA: TGTGCCACCAGCAATTACAGGGGTTCAAATGAAAAACTGTTTTTT. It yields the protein CATSNYRGSNEKLFF.

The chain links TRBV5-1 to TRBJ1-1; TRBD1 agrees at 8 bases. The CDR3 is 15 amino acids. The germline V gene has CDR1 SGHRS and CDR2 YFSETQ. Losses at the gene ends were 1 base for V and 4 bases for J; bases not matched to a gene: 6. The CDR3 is CASSLFQGAFTEAFF. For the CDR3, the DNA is TGCGCCAGCAGCTTGTTTCAGGGGGCGTTCACTGAAGCTTTCTTT.

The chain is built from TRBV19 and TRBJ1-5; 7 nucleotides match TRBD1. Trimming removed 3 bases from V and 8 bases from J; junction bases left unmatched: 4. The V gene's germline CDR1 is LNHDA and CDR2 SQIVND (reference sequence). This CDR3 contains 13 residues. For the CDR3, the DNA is TGTGCCAGTAGTATGGAGGGGGCTAAGCCCCAGCATTTT. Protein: CASSMEGAKPQHF.

The CDR3 nucleotides are TGTGCCTGGAGTTCAACCGGGGAGCTGTTTTTT. Its translation is CAWSSTGELFF. This chain links TRBV30 with TRBJ2-2; D gene uncertain. V gave up 2 bases and J gave up 5 bases, with 3 bases separating them. This CDR3 contains 11 residues. Germline V gene data show CDR1 as GTSNPN and CDR2 as SVGIG (reference sequence).

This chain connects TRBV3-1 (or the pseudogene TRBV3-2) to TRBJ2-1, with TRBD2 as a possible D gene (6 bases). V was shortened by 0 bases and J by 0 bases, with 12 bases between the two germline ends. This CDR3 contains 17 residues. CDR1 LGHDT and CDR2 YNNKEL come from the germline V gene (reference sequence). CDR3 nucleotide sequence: TGTGCCAGCAGCCAAGAGGCTAGCGAGTTCTCCTACAATGAGCAGTTCTTC. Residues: CASSQEASEFSYNEQFF.

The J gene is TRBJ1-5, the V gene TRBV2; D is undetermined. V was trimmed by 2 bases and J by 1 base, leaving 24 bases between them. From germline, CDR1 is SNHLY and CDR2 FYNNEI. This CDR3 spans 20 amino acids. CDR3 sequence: CASSELWVGGPFGSNQPQHF. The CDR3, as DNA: TGTGCCAGCAGTGAATTGTGGGTTGGCGGTCCCTTTGGAAGCAATCAGCCCCAGCATTTT. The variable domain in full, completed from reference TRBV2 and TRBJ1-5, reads EPEVTQTPSHQVTQMGQEVILRCVPISNHLYFYWYRQILGQKVEFLVSFYNNEISEKSEIFDDQFSVERPDGSNFTLKIRSTKLEDSAMYFCASSELWVGGPFGSNQPQHFGDGTRLSIL.

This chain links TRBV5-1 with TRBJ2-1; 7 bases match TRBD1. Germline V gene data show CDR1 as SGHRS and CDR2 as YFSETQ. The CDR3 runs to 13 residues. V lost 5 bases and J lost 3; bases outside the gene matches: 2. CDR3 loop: CASRGQDYNEQFF. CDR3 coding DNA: TGCGCCAGCAGAGGACAGGACTACAATGAGCAGTTCTTC.

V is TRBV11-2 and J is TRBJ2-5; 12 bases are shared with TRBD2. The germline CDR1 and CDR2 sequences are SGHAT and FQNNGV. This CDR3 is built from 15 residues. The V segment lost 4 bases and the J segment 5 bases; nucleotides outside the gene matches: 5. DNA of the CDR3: TGTGCCAGCAGCTCTAGCGGGGGGGAAGTGGAGACCCAGTACTTC. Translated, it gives CASSSSGGEVETQYF. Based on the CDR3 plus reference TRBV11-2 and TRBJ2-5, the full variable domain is EAGVAQSPRYKIIEKRQSVAFWCNPISGHATLYWYQQILGQGPKLLIQFQNNGVVDDSQLPKDRFSAERLKGVDSTLKIQPAKLEDSAVYLCASSSSGGEVETQYFGPGTRLLVL.